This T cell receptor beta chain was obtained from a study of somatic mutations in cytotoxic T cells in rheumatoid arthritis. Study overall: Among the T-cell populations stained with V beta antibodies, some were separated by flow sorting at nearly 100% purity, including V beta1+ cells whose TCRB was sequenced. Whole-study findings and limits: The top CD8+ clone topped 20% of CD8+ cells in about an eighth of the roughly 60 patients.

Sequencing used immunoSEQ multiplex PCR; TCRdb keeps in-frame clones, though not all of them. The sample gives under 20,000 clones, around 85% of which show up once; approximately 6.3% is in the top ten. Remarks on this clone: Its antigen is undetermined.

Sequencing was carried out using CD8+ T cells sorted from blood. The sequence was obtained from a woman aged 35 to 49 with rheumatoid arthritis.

The CDR3 coding sequence is TGTGCCAGCTCACCGACCGCCCAGGCCTTTACCTACAATGAGCAGTTCTTC. It specifies CASSPTAQAFTYNEQFF. The chain joins TRBV18 to TRBJ2-1; D unclear. CDR3 length: 17 amino acids. The V and J ends lost 3 bases and 2 bases respectively, with 17 bases between them. Germline V lookup: CDR1 KGHSH, CDR2 LQKENI.